This TCR beta chain appears in the sequencing data of a study of CD8+CD57+ T cells in acquired aplastic anemia. The table lists this clonotype with a few counts. CDR3 and TCR beta VDJ profiling relied on a genomic DNA template. TCRdb passed the reads through MiXCR, listing each CDR3 protein once. The sample gives 250,000 to 300,000 distinct CDR3 sequences, roughly half of which show up once; 7.5% to 9% is in the top ten. The CDR3 is 13 amino acids. CDR1 is LNHNV, CDR2 YYDKDF, per germline (reference sequence). With 5 bases removed from V and 7 bases from J, the gap between germline ends came to 9 bases.

The specimen was sorted CD4+, CD8+, or CD8+CD57+ T cells (not recorded which) from PBMCs. The TCR sequence derives from a human donor with severe aplastic anemia or a healthy control (not recorded which). The chain recombines TRBV15 with TRBJ2-6, with D unresolved. The CDR3 DNA reads as TGTGCCACCAGCGCCCCTCTCGCCAACGTCCTGACTTTC. Encoded protein: CATSAPLANVLTF. Using reference TRBV15 and TRBJ2-6 for the parts outside the CDR3, the full variable domain is DAMVIQNPRYQVTQFGKPVTLSCSQTLNHNVMYWYQQKSSQAPKLLFHYYDKDFNNEADTPDNFQSRRPNTSFCFLDIRSPGLGDTAMYLCATSAPLANVLTFGAGSRLTVL.